This entry lists 2 T cell receptor beta chains sequenced from one sample in a study of monozygotic twins with inflammatory bowel disease. Using the 5' RACE reads, TCRdb records one entry per CDR3 protein without DNA. With approximately 390,000 distinct CDR3 sequences in the sample, the ten largest clones hold more than 2%. Sequencing was done on a sample of blood. These receptors all stem from a human donor with ulcerative colitis or Crohn's disease, or a healthy co-twin of an affected twin (not recorded which).

The rearrangement links TRBV12-3 or TRBV12-4 to TRBJ2-2; the TRBD1 assignment by TCRdb is unverifiable without DNA. CDR3 length: 16 residues. The CDR3 spells CASTPKGVLSTGELFF.

This rearrangement joins TRBV4-1 to TRBJ2-2; without DNA, the TCRdb call of TRBD2 cannot be checked. Germline V gene lookup returns CDR1 MGHRA and CDR2 YSYEKL. This CDR3 has 17 amino acids. The CDR3 here is CASSQGALAGVTRELFF.